The TCR beta chain under discussion was sequenced for a study of shared clonotypes between healthy human individuals. Looking at the study overall: Donors, aged 18 to 49, were a couple of women and a few men.

Among the donors, all were Caucasian adults who lived in Nashville, Tennessee. CDR3 length equals 15 residues. Between the trimmed V and J ends, which lost 4 bases and 3 bases, there was a span of 16 bases. In germline, CDR1 is MNHEY, CDR2 SVGAGI. Sorted-subset replicate PCRs used 200 ng of genomic DNA. This amount corresponded to approximately 30,000 T cell genomes. Profiling relied on immunoSEQ multiplex PCR, and the TCRdb table lists in-frame clones only, not all of them. The sample lists about 730,000 clones, 55% to 80% occurring once. The rearrangement uses TRBV6-5 and TRBJ2-7, with D unclear. Sequenced input: memory CD4+ T cells sorted from blood. Noted subset: CD45RA-negative fraction. This sequence was found in a woman aged 30 to 39 in good health. The CDR3 region has the DNA TGTGCCAGCAGTTCTAGGCCCGAGTGGGACTACGAGCAGTACTTC. Its translation is CASSSRPEWDYEQYF.